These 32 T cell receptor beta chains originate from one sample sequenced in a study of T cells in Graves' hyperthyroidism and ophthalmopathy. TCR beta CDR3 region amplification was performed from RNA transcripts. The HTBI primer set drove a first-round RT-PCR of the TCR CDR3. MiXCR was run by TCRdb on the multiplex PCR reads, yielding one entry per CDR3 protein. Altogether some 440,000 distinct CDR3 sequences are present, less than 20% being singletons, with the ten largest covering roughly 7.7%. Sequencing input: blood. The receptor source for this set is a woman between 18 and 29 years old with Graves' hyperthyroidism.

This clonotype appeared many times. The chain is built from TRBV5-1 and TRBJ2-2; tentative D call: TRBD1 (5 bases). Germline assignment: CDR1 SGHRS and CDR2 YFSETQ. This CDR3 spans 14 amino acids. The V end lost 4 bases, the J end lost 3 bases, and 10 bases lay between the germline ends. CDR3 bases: TGCGCCAGCAGCCCGGGCAGGGACACCGGGGAGCTGTTTTTT. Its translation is CASSPGRDTGELFF.

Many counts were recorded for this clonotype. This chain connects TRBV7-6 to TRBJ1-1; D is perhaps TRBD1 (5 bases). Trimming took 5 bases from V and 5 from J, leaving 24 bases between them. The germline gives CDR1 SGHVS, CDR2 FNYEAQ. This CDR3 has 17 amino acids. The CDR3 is CASSPGGAGYEWTEAFF. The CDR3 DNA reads TGTGCCAGCAGCCCGGGGGGTGCAGGGTACGAGTGGACTGAAGCTTTCTTT.

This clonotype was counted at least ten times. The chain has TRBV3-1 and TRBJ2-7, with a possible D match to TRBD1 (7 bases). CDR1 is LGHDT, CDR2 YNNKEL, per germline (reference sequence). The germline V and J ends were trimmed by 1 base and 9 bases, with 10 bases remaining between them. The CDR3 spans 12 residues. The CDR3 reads CASSQAQGGQYF. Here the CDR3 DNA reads TGTGCCAGCAGCCAAGCCCAGGGGGGGCAGTACTTC.

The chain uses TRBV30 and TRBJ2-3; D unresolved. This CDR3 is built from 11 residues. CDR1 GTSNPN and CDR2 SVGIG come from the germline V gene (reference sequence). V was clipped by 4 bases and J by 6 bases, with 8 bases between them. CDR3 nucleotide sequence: TGTGCCTGGACCGCTATGGATACGCAGTATTTT. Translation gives CAWTAMDTQYF.

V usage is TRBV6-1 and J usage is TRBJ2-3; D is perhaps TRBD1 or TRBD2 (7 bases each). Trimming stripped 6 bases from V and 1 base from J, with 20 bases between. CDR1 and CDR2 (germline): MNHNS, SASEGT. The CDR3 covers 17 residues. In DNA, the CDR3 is TGTGCCAGCAGCCAAGAGAGGGAGGGGGCCGGCACAGATACGCAGTATTTT. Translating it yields CASSQEREGAGTDTQYF.

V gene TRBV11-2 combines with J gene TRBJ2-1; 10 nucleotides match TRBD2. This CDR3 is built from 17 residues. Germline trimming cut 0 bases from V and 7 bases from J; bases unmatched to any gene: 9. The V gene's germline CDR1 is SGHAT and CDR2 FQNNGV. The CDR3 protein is CASSLEWASGSTNEQFF. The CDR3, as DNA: TGTGCCAGCAGCTTAGAATGGGCTAGCGGGAGTACTAATGAGCAGTTCTTC.

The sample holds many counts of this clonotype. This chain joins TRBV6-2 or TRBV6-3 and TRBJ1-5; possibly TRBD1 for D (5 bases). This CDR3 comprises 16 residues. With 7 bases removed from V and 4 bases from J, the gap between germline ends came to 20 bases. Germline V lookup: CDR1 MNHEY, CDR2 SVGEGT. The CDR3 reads CASTAGTTGHNQPQHF. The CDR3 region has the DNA TGTGCCAGCACCGCCGGGACTACAGGTCATAATCAGCCCCAGCATTTT.

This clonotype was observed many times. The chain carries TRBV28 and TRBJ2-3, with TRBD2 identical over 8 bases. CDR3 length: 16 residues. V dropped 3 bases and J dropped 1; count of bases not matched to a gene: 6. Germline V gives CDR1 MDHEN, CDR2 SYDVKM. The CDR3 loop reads CASSFLAGGRTDTQYF. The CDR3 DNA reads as TGTGCCAGCAGTTTTTTGGCGGGGGGACGCACAGATACGCAGTATTTT. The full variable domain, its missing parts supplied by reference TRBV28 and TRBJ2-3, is DVKVTQSSRYLVKRTGEKVFLECVQDMDHENMFWYRQDPGLGLRLIYFSYDVKMKEKGDIPEGYSVSREKKERFSLILESASTNQTSMYLCASSFLAGGRTDTQYFGPGTRLTVL.

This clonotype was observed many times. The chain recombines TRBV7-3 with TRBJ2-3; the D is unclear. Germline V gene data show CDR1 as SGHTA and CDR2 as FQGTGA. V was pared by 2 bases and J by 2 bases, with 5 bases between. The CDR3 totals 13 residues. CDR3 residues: CASSLFATDTQYF. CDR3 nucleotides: TGTGCCAGCAGCTTATTTGCCACAGATACGCAGTATTTT.

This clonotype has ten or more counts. The CDR3 sequence: CASSLAWAGELFF. CDR3 in DNA: TGTGCCAGCAGCTTAGCCTGGGCCGGGGAGCTGTTTTTT. J is TRBJ2-2 and V is TRBV13; the D is unclear. V gave up 1 base and J gave up 6 bases, with 6 bases separating them. The CDR3 is 13 amino acids. CDR1 is PRHDT, CDR2 FYEKMQ, per germline (reference sequence).

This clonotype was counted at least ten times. The chain's CDR3 is CASSPRMFTHNEQFF. The DNA for the CDR3 is TGTGCCAGCAGCCCCCGGATGTTCACCCACAATGAGCAGTTCTTC. This chain joins TRBV14 and TRBJ2-1; D uncertain. V gave up 4 bases and J gave up 5 bases, with 15 bases separating them. This CDR3 has 15 amino acids. Germline CDR1 reads SGHDN; CDR2 reads FVKESK.

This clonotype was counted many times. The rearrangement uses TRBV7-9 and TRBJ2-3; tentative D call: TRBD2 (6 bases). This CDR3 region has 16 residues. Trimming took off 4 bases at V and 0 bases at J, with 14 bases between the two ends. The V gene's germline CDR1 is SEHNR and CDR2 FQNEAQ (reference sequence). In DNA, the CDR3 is TGTGCCAGCAGCTCCCTACCTCGGGGGAGCACAGATACGCAGTATTTT. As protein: CASSSLPRGSTDTQYF.

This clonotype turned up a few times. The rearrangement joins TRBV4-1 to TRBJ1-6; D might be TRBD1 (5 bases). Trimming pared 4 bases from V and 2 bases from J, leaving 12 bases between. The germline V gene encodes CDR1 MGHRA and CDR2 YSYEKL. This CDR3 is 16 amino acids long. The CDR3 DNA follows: TGCGCCAGCAGCCCTTCCGGGACGGCCTATAATTCACCCCTCCACTTT. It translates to CASSPSGTAYNSPLHF.

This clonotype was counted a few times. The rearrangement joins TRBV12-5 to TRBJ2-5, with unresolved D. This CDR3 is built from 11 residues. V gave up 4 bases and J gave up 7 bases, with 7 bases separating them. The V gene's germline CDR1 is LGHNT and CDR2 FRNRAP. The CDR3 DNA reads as TGTGCTAGTGGTTGGACGGGGACCCAGTACTTC. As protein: CASGWTGTQYF.

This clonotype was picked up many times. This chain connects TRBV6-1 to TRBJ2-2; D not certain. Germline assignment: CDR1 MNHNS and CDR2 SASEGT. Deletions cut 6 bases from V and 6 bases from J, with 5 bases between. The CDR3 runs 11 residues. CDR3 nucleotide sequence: TGTGCCAGCAGGGGGTCCGGGGAGCTGTTTTTT. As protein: CASRGSGELFF.

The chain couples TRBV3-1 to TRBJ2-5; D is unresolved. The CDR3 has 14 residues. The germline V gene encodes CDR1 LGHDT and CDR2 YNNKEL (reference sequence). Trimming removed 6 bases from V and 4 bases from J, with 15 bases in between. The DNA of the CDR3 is TGTGCCAGCAGTATTACCCCCTCGGGAGAGACCCAGTACTTC. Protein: CASSITPSGETQYF.

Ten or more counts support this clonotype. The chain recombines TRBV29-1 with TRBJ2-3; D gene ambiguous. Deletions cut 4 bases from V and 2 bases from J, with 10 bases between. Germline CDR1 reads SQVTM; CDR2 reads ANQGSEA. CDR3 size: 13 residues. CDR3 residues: CSVGLGFTDTQYF. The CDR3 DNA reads TGCAGCGTTGGATTGGGGTTCACAGATACGCAGTATTTT.

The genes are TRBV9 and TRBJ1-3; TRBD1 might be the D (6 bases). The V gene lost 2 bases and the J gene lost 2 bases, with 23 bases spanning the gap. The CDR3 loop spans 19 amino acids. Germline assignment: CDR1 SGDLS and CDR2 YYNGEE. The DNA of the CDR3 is TGTGCCAGCAGCGTTAGTAAGGGCGGGGGCGCAGGGCCTGGAAACACCATATATTTT. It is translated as CASSVSKGGGAGPGNTIYF.

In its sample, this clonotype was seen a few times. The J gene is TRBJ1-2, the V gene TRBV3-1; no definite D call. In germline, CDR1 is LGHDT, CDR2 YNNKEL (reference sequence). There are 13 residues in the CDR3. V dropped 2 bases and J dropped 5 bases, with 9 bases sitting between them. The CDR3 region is CASSQRSGYGYTF. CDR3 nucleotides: TGTGCCAGCAGCCAACGCAGCGGATATGGCTACACCTTC.

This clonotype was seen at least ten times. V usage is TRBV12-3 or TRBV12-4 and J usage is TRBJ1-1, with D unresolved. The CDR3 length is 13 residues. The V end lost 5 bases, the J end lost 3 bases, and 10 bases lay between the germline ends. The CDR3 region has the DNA TGTGCCAGCAGTCTCGACGGACACACTGAAGCTTTCTTT. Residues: CASSLDGHTEAFF.

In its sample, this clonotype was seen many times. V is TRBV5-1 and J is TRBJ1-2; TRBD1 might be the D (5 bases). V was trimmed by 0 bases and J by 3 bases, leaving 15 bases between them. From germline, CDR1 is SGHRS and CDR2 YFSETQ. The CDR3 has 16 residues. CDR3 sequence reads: CASSLDPGSTHYGYTF. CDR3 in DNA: TGCGCCAGCAGCTTGGATCCAGGGAGCACTCACTATGGCTACACCTTC.

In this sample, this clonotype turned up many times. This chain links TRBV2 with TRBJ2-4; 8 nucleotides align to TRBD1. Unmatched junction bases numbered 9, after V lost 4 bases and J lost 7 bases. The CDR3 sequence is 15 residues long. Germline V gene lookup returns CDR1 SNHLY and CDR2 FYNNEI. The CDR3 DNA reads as TGTGCCAGCAGTGCTTTCGACAGGGGAGTCAACATTCAGTACTTC. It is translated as CASSAFDRGVNIQYF. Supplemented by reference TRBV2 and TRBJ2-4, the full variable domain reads EPEVTQTPSHQVTQMGQEVILRCVPISNHLYFYWYRQILGQKVEFLVSFYNNEISEKSEIFDDQFSVERPDGSNFTLKIRSTKLEDSAMYFCASSAFDRGVNIQYFGAGTRLSVL.

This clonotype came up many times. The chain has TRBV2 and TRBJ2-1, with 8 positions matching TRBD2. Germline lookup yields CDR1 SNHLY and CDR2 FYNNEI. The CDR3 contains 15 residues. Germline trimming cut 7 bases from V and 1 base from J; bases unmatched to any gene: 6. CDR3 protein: CASTPLADSYNEQFF. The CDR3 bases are TGTGCCAGCACCCCACTAGCGGATTCCTACAATGAGCAGTTCTTC.

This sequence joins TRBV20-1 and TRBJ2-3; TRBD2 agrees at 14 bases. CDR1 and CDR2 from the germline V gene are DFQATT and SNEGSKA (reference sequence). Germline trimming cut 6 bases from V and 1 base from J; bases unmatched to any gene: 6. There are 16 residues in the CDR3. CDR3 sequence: CSAPGLAGVGTDTQYF. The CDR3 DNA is TGCAGTGCCCCGGGACTAGCGGGAGTGGGCACAGATACGCAGTATTTT.

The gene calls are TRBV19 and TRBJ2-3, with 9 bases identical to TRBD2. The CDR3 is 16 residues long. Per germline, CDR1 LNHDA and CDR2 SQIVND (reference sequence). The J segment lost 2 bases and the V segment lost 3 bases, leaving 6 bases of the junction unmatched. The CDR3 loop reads CASSIIAGDNTDTQYF. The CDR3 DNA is TGTGCCAGTAGTATTATAGCGGGGGACAACACAGATACGCAGTATTTT.

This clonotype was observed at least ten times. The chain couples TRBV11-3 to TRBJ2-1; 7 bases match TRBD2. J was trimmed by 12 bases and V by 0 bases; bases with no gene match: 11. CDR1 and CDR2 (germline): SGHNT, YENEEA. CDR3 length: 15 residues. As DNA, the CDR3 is TGTGCCAGCAGCTTAGATGGCCGCGGGAGATCTGGGCAGTTCTTC. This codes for CASSLDGRGRSGQFF.

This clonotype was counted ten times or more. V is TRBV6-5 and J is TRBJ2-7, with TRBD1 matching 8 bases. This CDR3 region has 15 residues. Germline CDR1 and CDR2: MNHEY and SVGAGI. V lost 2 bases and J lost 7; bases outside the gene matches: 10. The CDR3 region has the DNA TGTGCCAGCAGTTACGACGACAGGGGATATCGAGAGCAGTACTTC. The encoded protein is CASSYDDRGYREQYF.

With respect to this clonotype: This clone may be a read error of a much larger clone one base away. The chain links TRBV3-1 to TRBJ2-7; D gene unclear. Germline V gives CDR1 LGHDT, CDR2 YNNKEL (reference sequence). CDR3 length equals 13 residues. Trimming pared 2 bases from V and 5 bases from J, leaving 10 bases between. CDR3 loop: CASSQKGSHEQYF. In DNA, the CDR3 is TGTGCCAGCAGCCAAAAAGGGTCCCACGAGCAGTACTTC.

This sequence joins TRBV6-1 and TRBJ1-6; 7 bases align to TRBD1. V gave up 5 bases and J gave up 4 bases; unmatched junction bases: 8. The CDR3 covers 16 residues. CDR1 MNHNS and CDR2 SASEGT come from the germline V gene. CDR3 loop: CASSSRGQRYNSPLHF. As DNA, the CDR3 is TGTGCCAGCAGTTCCCGGGGACAGAGATATAATTCACCCCTCCACTTT.

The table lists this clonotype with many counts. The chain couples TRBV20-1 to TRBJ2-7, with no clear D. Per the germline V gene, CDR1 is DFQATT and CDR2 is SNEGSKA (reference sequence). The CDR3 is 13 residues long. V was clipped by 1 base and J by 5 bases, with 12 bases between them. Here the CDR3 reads CSARGAEDHEQYF. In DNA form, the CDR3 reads TGCAGTGCTAGAGGTGCCGAGGACCACGAGCAGTACTTC.

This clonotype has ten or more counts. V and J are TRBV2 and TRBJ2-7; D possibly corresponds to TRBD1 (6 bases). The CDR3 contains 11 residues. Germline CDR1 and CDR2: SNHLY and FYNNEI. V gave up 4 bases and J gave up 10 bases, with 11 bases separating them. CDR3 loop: CASSGRQDQYF. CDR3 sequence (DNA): TGTGCCAGCAGTGGAAGACAGGATCAGTACTTC. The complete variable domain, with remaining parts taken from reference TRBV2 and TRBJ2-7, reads EPEVTQTPSHQVTQMGQEVILRCVPISNHLYFYWYRQILGQKVEFLVSFYNNEISEKSEIFDDQFSVERPDGSNFTLKIRSTKLEDSAMYFCASSGRQDQYFGPGTRLTVT.

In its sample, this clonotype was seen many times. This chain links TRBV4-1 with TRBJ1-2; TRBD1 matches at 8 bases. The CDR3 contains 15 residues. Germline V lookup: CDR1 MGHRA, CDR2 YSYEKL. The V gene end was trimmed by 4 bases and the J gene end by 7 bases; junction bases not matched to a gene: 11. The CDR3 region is CASSLDPQGERGYTF. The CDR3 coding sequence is TGCGCCAGCAGCCTTGACCCACAGGGGGAACGTGGCTACACCTTC.